The present entry profiles one T cell receptor (beta chain) with its context. Its antigen is unknown. CDR1 is MNHEY, CDR2 SMNVEV, per germline (reference sequence). The CDR3 loop spans 15 amino acids. Losses at the gene ends were 6 bases for V and 0 bases for J; bases not matched to a gene: 6. This record belongs to a study of cytomegalovirus exposure and HLA in healthy donors. The PCR employed 60 Vbeta primers together with 13 Jbeta primers. Measured with immunoSEQ multiplex PCR; TCRdb has only the in-frame clones, and not every one. Of some 76,000 clones listed, about 76% are singletons. Whole-study findings and limits: Most of the CMV-associated TCR beta chains (in a later analysis) appeared to be HLA-restricted. In vitro assays verified that a few CMV-associated chains recognized CMV antigens specifically. A later analysis linked a missense DCLRE1C variant to TCR beta V- and J-gene trimming. Sequencing depth roughly uniform across donors was assumed in presence/absence analyses.

The origin of this receptor is a male donor in good health and CMV-seropositive. The specimen was PBMCs. The J gene is TRBJ2-3, the V gene TRBV27, with TRBD2 matching 7 bases. The CDR3 region is CASSPLAWSTDTQYF. CDR3 DNA sequence: TGTGCCAGCAGCCCACTAGCGTGGAGCACAGATACGCAGTATTTT.